The present entry profiles one TCR beta chain with its context. The data derive from a study of blood T cell repertoires in COVID-19. Study-wide background: Sources were T cells, B-cell-depleted T cells, or PBMCs; the material itself was cDNA or gDNA.

Those enrolled in Seattle joined during active infection and were followed longitudinally afterward. How the authors handled the data: Using reference gene primer amplification, nucleated cell counts were estimated. Clones were read by immunoSEQ multiplex PCR, and TCRdb kept only the in-frame ones, dropping some. V and J calls and clone size come straight from that table; D and trimming were deduced from the DNA. The sample holds roughly 140,000 clones, about 85% seen once. The sample consisted of peripheral blood. This clonotype originated in a woman between 55 and 75 years old with COVID-19, enrolled during active disease.

Here the CDR3 DNA reads TGTGCCAGCAGTCGGACTAGCGGTTCCCTTGGCACCGGGGAGCTGTTTTTT. It encodes CASSRTSGSLGTGELFF. V and J are TRBV7-3 and TRBJ2-2; 10 positions match TRBD2. The V and J ends lost 6 bases and 4 bases, in that order; junction bases with no gene match: 11. CDR3 length equals 17 residues. Germline lookup yields CDR1 SGHTA and CDR2 FQGTGA. The whole variable domain, remainder taken from reference TRBV7-3 and TRBJ2-2, is GAGVSQTPSNKVTEKGKYVELRCDPISGHTALYWYRQSLGQGPEFLIYFQGTGAADDSGLPNDRFFAVRPEGSVSTLKIQRTERGDSAVYLCASSRTSGSLGTGELFFGEGSRLTVL.